The TCR beta chain under discussion was sequenced for a study of tumor and adjacent non-tumor tissue in lung cancer. Study-wide context: Histology: 12 adenocarcinoma, a couple of squamous cell carcinoma, 1 small cell lung cancer. Each sample yielded about 4.17 million productive TCRbeta reads on average. The patients, approximately 9 men and roughly 5 women, were about 30 to 85 with stage I to III disease. Study outcomes and limitations: Patients with more diverse tumor TCRs had worse survival.

A modified ARM-PCR protocol with three rounds of nested PCR amplified TCRbeta. TCRdb re-derived calls from the multiplex PCR reads in MiXCR, one entry per CDR3 protein. The table has some 80,000 distinct CDR3 sequences, roughly three quarters seen once. Concerning this clonotype: The antigen remains unidentified.

CDR1 is SGHAT, CDR2 FQNNGV, per germline. The CDR3 sequence is 14 residues long. The template was RNA from unsorted bulk tissue. This non-tumor lung sample came from over 3 cm beyond the tumor edge. Sequenced material: distant non-tumor lung tissue. V is TRBV11-2 and J is TRBJ2-5, with D possibly TRBD2 on 5 matching bases. The receptor's source is a woman in her 50s with non-small cell lung cancer. The DNA for the CDR3 is TGTGGCAGTAGCCTCAGCGGAGCCCCAGAGACCCAGTACTTC. This sequence encodes CGSSLSGAPETQYF.